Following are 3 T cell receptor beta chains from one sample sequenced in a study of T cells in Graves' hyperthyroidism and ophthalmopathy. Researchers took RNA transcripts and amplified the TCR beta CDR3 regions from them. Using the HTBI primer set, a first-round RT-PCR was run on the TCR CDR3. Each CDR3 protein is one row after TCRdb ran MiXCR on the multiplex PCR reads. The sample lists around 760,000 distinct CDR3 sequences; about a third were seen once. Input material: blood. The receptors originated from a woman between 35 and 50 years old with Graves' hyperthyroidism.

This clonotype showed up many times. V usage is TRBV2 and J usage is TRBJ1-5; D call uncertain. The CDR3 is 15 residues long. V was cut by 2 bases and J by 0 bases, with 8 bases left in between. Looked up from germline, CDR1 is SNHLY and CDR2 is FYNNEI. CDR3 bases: TGTGCCAGCAGTGAAAGCAGATATAGCAATCAGCCCCAGCATTTT. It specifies CASSESRYSNQPQHF. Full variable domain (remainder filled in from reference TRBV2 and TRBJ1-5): EPEVTQTPSHQVTQMGQEVILRCVPISNHLYFYWYRQILGQKVEFLVSFYNNEISEKSEIFDDQFSVERPDGSNFTLKIRSTKLEDSAMYFCASSESRYSNQPQHFGDGTRLSIL.

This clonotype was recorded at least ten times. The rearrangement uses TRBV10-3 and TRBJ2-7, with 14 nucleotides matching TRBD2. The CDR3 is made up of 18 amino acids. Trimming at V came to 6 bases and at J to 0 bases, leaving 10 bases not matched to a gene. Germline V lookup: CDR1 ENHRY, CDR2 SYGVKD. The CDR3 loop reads CAISGRTSGGLPSYEQYF. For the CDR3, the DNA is TGTGCCATCAGCGGACGGACTAGCGGGGGGCTCCCCTCCTACGAGCAGTACTTC.

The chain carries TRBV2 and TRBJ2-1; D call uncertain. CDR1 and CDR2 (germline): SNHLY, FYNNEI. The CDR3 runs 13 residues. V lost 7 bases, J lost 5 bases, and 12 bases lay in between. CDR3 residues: CASMVGVHNEQFF. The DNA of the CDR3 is TGTGCCAGCATGGTAGGTGTCCACAATGAGCAGTTCTTC. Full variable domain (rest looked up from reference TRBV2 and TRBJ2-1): EPEVTQTPSHQVTQMGQEVILRCVPISNHLYFYWYRQILGQKVEFLVSFYNNEISEKSEIFDDQFSVERPDGSNFTLKIRSTKLEDSAMYFCASMVGVHNEQFFGPGTRLTVL.